The 6 T cell receptor beta chains presented below share a single source sample, sequenced in a study of blood T cell repertoires in COVID-19. Assay: immunoSEQ multiplex PCR; the TCRdb copy retains only in-frame clones and omits some. The table has 250,000 to 300,000 clones, 70% to 90% seen once; the top ten hold approximately 12%. The sequencing sample was made of peripheral blood. The receptors were sampled from a woman in her twenties or thirties with COVID-19, enrolled during active disease.

The V call is TRBV10-1, the J call TRBJ2-2; D gene ambiguous. The CDR3 sequence is 14 residues long. V lost 1 base and J lost 1, with 4 bases in between. Per the germline V gene, CDR1 is WNHNN and CDR2 is SYGVQD (reference sequence). The CDR3 DNA follows: TGCGCCAGCAGTGAGTGGCAGAACACCGGGGAGCTGTTTTTT. Translation: CASSEWQNTGELFF.

This chain links TRBV6-6 with TRBJ2-7; possibly TRBD2 for D (6 bases). Germline CDR1 is MNHNY and CDR2 is SVGAGI (reference sequence). The CDR3 covers 14 residues. V was cut by 6 bases and J by 2 bases, with 14 bases left in between. The chain's CDR3 is CASSRGGKAYEQYF. Written as DNA, the CDR3 is TGTGCCAGCAGCCGTGGAGGGAAGGCCTACGAGCAGTACTTC.

The rearrangement uses TRBV4-1 and TRBJ1-5; 10 bases fit TRBD1. J lost 1 base, V lost 3 bases, and 3 bases had no gene match. The CDR3 has 16 amino acids. Germline-derived CDR1 and CDR2 are MGHRA and YSYEKL. The CDR3 nucleotides are TGCGCCAGCAGCCAGAGACAGGGGGCGAGCAATCAGCCCCAGCATTTT. Translated, it gives CASSQRQGASNQPQHF.

This chain connects TRBV5-4 to TRBJ1-2; no firm D call. The V gene lost 0 bases and the J gene lost 2 bases, with 8 bases spanning the gap. Germline lookup yields CDR1 SGHNT and CDR2 YYREEE (reference sequence). This CDR3 has 14 amino acids. As DNA, the CDR3 is TGTGCCAGCAGCTTGGAGCTGCGAAACTATGGCTACACCTTC. As protein: CASSLELRNYGYTF. Filled out from reference TRBV5-4 and TRBJ1-2, the complete variable domain reads ETGVTQSPTHLIKTRGQQVTLRCSSQSGHNTVSWYQQALGQGPQFIFQYYREEENGRGNFPPRFSGLQFPNYSSELNVNALELDDSALYLCASSLELRNYGYTFGSGTRLTVV.

The chain joins TRBV6-1 to TRBJ2-7; TRBD1 matches at 11 bases. Germline values: CDR1 MNHNS, CDR2 SASEGT. This CDR3 contains 15 residues. Trimming took 3 bases from V and 3 from J; bases not matched to a gene: 4. For the CDR3, the DNA is TGTGCCAGCAGTGATAGGACAGGGGGCTTCTACGAGCAGTACTTC. Its protein product is CASSDRTGGFYEQYF.

The rearrangement links TRBV20-1 to TRBJ1-6; D gene uncertain. The CDR3 is made up of 11 amino acids. The V gene lost 8 bases and the J gene lost 7 bases, with 9 bases spanning the gap. Germline V gives CDR1 DFQATT, CDR2 SNEGSKA (reference sequence). The CDR3, as DNA: TGCAGTACACGCCAAAATTCACCCCTCCACTTT. Translating gives CSTRQNSPLHF.